This T cell receptor beta chain was profiled in a study of T-cell memory formation after mild COVID-19. Across the whole study: The study found TCR clusters largely donor specific. Findings of the study overall: Clones that got smaller from day 15 to 85 had even CD4/CD8, while clones growing later tipped toward CD4+. Pre-infection memory carried some responding clones, suggesting that cross-reactive memory joined.

About this clonotype: The antigen is undetermined.

TCRdb reprocessed the 5' RACE reads via MiXCR and lists one record per CDR3 protein. The table shows about 110,000 distinct CDR3 sequences, with roughly a sixth occurring only once. CDR3 length: 17 amino acids. Germline CDR1 is SGHKS and CDR2 is YYEKEE (reference sequence). V lost 4 bases to trimming and J lost 1 base; unmatched junction nucleotides: 7. This TCR derives from a man younger than 35 who had mild COVID-19 (a few samples of this study predate the infection). Cell type and time point are not known. The sequencing input was PBMCs or a T cell subset sorted from them (not recorded which). J is TRBJ2-3 and V is TRBV5-5; 12 nucleotides match TRBD2. This CDR3 is CASSPARTSGGTDTQYF. CDR3 nucleotides: TGTGCCAGCAGCCCGGCGCGGACTAGCGGGGGCACAGATACGCAGTATTTT.